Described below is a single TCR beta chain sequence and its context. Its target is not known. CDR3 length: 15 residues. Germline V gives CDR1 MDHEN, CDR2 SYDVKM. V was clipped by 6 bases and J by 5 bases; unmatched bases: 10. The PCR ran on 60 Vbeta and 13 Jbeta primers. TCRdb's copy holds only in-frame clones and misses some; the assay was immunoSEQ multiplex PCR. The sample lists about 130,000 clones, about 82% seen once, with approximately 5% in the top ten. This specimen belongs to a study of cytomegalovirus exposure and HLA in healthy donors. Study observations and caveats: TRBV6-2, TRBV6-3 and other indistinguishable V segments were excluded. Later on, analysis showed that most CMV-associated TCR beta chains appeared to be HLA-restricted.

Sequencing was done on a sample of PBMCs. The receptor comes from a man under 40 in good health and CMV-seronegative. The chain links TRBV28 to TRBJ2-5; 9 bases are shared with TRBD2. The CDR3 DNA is TGTGCCAGCAGCCGGGGGGCGGGGGGGCCGGAGACCCAGTACTTC. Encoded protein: CASSRGAGGPETQYF.